This entry features one T cell receptor beta chain sequence. Its specific antigen is unknown. No base qualities exist here, and no much larger clone lies one base off it. The method was the immunoSEQ multiplex PCR assay. For the multiplex PCR, a mixture combining 60 forward primers for TCR Vbeta segments and 13 reverse primers for TCR Jbeta segments was used. Amplification of the CDR3 region of rearranged TCR beta genes was performed with a multiplex PCR assay on genomic DNA. On the Illumina HiSeq System, the amplified TCR beta libraries were sequenced as 87-base-pair reads. Per the source publication's procedure: In a later analysis, tens of millions of unique TCR beta chains were counted across the roughly 610 repertoires, and roughly 10 million of these chains were shared by at least two donors. Raw reads were error-corrected and collapsed into unique sequences by a nearest-neighbor algorithm in which closely related sequences were merged to remove PCR and sequencing errors. Alignment of CDR3 sequences to IMGT reference sequences was used to assign V, D and J gene segments. For a sequence to be retained, a match of at least six nucleotides to both a V gene segment and a J gene segment was required. Rearrangements were called productive when the CDR3 lacked stop codons and stayed in frame with V and J; all others were non-productive. Following IMGT convention, CDR3 was defined as the stretch from the second conserved V-encoded cysteine up to the conserved J-encoded phenylalanine. The earlier analysis of some 550 of the donors excluded any sequence lacking an unambiguous match to a single V gene segment. An earlier analysis of several hundred of the donors classified V segments as functional when productive rearrangements were above 56.7% and as segregating when the standard deviation between donors was above 5%. A statistical classification framework was developed to diagnose cytomegalovirus status using the catalog of TCR beta chain sequences. V and J gene assignment, in a later analysis, came from comparing TCR nucleotide sequences with IMGT/GENE-DB human TR gene sequences. The TCRdist pipeline was used in a later analysis to assign CDR3 sequences and most-parsimonious VDJ recombination scenarios. In a later analysis, each TCR beta chain was defined by its CDR3 amino acid sequence together with its V-gene family, and reads without a unique V-gene family were excluded. In a later analysis, around 600 highly shared, low-generation-probability nucleotide sequences were removed to address suspected cross-contamination and a sequencing artifact. In a later analysis, a clonal expansion index was calculated for each public chain from normalized within-repertoire ranks of inferred template counts. Generation probabilities in a later analysis came from a VDJ recombination model fitted to out-of-frame rearrangements, and those results were checked against IGoR. In a later analysis, hypergeometric tests were used to score TCR-TCR, TCR-HLA and TCR-CMV co-occurrence, with a repertoire-size bias correction applied to TCR pairs. False discovery rates were estimated in a later analysis by permuting HLA or CMV assignments 20 times. A later analysis grouped co-occurring TCRs with DBSCAN, adding TCRdist sequence similarity when clustering within HLA-allele-positive subsets. Repertoires with fewer than 30,000 or more than 120,000 public chains were left out of co-occurrence clustering, as were about five repertoires with anomalous nucleotide sharing. In its TCRdb copy, this immuneACCESS table keeps in-frame sequences only and misses some clones. Where compared with another copy, unresolved V genes explain less than half of these, and the others have no known cause. V and J calls and clone size are those listed in that table; D and trimming were worked out from the DNA. The sample table contains 85,000 to 100,000 clones; only one count was recorded for roughly three quarters of them. The ten top clones hold just over 0.75% of the sample.

These data are taken from a study of cytomegalovirus exposure and HLA in healthy donors (dated 2017 in TCRdb). Background on the whole study: According to an earlier analysis of a few hundred of the donors, 200 million or so T cells yielded over 90 million unique TCR beta sequences and around 300 Gb of sequence data. An early release that covered around 590 HLA-typed donors contained 250 to 350 gigabases of sequencing data and around 85 million unique TCR sequences. Of the roughly 400 genotyped donors, around 81% fell in the genetic ancestry cluster associated with self-reported Caucasian donors. The aim of the study was to test whether cataloging public T cell receptors could identify signatures of past pathogen exposure. Using immunosequencing, the study profiled T cell repertoires from 500 to 800 subjects and related those repertoires to cytomegalovirus serostatus. Besides the first cohort of 500 to 700 subjects, a separate validation cohort made up of 120 different subjects was used. The study combined high-throughput TCR immunosequencing, statistical association of individual TCRs with disease status, and machine learning to predict cytomegalovirus infection status. A later analysis re-examined previously published TCR beta repertoires from hundreds of donors and added high-resolution HLA genotyping to investigate patterns of TCR occurrence. Rather than drawing on any new phenotypic data, the later analysis identified candidate immune exposures from TCR beta sequences and the way those sequences occurred across donors. To decide whether each TCR beta V gene segment behaved as functional or pseudogenic, an earlier analysis of some 600 of the donors relied on high-throughput TCR beta sequencing. Donor age, sex, ethnicity and CMV serostatus were compiled together with the repertoire data. Genome-wide SNP genotypes for about 60% of the 666 donors were used in a later genetic analysis, which treated that subset as a discovery cohort. All discovery cohort repertoires had been generated using a single sequencing platform. HLA typing included class I and class II loci at four-digit resolution. The number of typed donors differed by locus: about 620-640 for A, B, C, DRB1 and DQB1; roughly 510 for DQA1; over 600 for DPA1; and 450 to 480 for DPB1. Because of strong linkage in the cohort, five DR-DQ haplotypes were treated as single units for association and clustering. On average, 235,054 unique TCR beta nucleotide sequences were sequenced per donor among some 430 genotyped donors of the cohort, with around 19% of those sequences being non-productive. Findings and caveats that apply to the study as a whole: In vitro tests confirmed that a few of the cytomegalovirus-associated TCR beta chains recognize cytomegalovirus antigens. Presence/absence analyses assumed roughly uniform sequencing depth across donors, an assumption that may not hold. Linkage disequilibrium might explain the correlated functional status among segregating V segments, but an unknown experimental factor could not be excluded. The cohort was sequenced for TCR beta chains only, and without alpha or paired-chain data the features that could be detected were limited. Cytomegalovirus status was reported to be diagnosed by the classifier with high specificity and sensitivity in both the original and validation cohorts. The study listed 150 to 200 TCR beta chains as associated with cytomegalovirus. According to the authors, the approach could potentially be generalized to other disease states and immunological phenotypes. In an earlier analysis of a few hundred of the donors, most TCR beta V segments were observed in productive rearrangements about 87% or about 30% of the time, broadly matching IMGT annotations. For the cohort, immune exposure information was limited to CMV serostatus. A cluster of highly shared sequence variants was judged likely to be a technical artifact of the sequencing pipeline. While some public TCRs were present in many individuals, most TCR sequences turned up only very rarely across donors. A later genetic analysis associated a missense DCLRE1C variant with V-gene and J-gene trimming of TCR beta chains, and an independent cohort replicated the association. At a false discovery rate of 0.05, a later analysis linked 16,951 TCR beta sequences to specific HLA alleles. HLA typing was unavailable for some donors at each locus, so association tests used only the typed subset. Most CMV-associated TCR beta chains appeared to be HLA-restricted in a later analysis, and the HLA associations seemed to be driven largely by CMV exposure. The earlier analysis of approximately 560 of the donors excluded approximately 17 rarely observed V segments, including chromosome 9 orphons, because counts were too low. According to a later genetic analysis, donors in an Asian-associated ancestry cluster had fewer N-insertions in productive TCRs than the roughly 700-donor mean. According to a later analysis, parvovirus B19, influenza, CMV and Epstein-Barr virus appeared linked to several top co-occurrence clusters. Compared with equally common non-associated chains, HLA-associated TCR beta chains in a later analysis were more clonally expanded and had lower generation probabilities. Some IMGT-functional V segments, including TRBV6-2 and TRBV6-3, could not be distinguished by the 87-base-pair reads and were therefore excluded. When HLA alleles, especially DR and DQ, strongly co-occurred, TCR associations were difficult to assign to individual alleles. A further reported finding was that TCR beta sequences accurately predicted the HLA-A and HLA-B alleles for most subjects in the first cohort. A later analysis found that TCR association rates varied across HLA loci, with DRB1 alleles showing the most associated TCRs and HLA-C alleles the fewest.

The cohort comprised some 680 healthy bone marrow donors. Cohort members were all nominally healthy when sampled, although unrecorded immune exposures were likely present. The donor tested CMV seronegative and was one of the 352 seronegative cohort members. A peripheral blood sample was provided by each donor, and peripheral blood mononuclear cells were used for TCR beta sequencing. The Qiagen DNeasy Blood Extraction Kit was used to extract genomic DNA from the blood cell samples. The CDR3, cysteine through phenylalanine, is 16 amino acids long. This entry keeps only the CDR3 DNA: 48 bases, framed from base 1. Unmatched junction bases come to 5, with V trimmed by 3 bases and J by 2 bases. CDR1 MDHEN and CDR2 SYDVKM were looked up in the germline V gene.

The clonotype originates from a woman aged 55-75 years in good health and CMV-seronegative. The rearranged segments are TRBV28 and TRBJ2-5; TRBD2 lines up with 11 middle nucleotides. The sequencing input was PBMCs. The nucleotide sequence reads TGTGCCAGCAGTTTGACTAGCGGGATCGGGCAAGAGACCCAGTACTTC. Its protein is CASSLTSGIGQETQYF.